This T cell receptor (beta chain) was identified during a study of PD-1 blockade in classical Hodgkin lymphoma. Study-wide points: The diversity seen at baseline in complete responders resembled that of newly diagnosed patients. Initiation of nivolumab under 1 year after ASCT led to exclusion of patients.

The method was immunoSEQ multiplex PCR; TCRdb's version includes in-frame clones alone and lacks a portion of them. The table includes roughly 13,000 clones, 75% to 90% detected once. Every patient experienced relapse after autologous stem cell transplantation, and brentuximab vedotin exposure varied. The patients, who had relapsed/refractory classical Hodgkin lymphoma, achieved best responses of complete response, partial response or progressive disease. Germline V gives CDR1 MNHGY, CDR2 SVAAGI. V dropped 4 bases and J dropped 3; count of bases not matched to a gene: 2. The CDR3 extends over 14 amino acids. For this clone: Its specificity is unknown.

The input for sequencing was peripheral blood mononuclear cells (PBMCs), taken at baseline. The chain carries TRBV6-9 and TRBJ2-7; 11 nucleotides match TRBD2. This receptor was identified in a human donor with classical Hodgkin lymphoma. CDR3 bases: TGTGCCAGCAGTTCCGGGACTAGCGGCTACGAGCAGTACTTC. It encodes CASSSGTSGYEQYF.